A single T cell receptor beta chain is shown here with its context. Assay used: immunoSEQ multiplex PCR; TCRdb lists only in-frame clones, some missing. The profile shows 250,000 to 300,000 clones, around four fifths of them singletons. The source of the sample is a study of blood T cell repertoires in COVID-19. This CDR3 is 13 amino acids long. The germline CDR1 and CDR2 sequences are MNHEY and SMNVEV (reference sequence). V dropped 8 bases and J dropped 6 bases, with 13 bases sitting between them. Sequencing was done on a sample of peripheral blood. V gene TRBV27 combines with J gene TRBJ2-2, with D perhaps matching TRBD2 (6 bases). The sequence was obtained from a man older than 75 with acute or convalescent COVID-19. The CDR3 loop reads CASWRVGSGELFF. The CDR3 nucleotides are TGTGCCAGCTGGAGGGTAGGGTCCGGGGAGCTGTTTTTT.